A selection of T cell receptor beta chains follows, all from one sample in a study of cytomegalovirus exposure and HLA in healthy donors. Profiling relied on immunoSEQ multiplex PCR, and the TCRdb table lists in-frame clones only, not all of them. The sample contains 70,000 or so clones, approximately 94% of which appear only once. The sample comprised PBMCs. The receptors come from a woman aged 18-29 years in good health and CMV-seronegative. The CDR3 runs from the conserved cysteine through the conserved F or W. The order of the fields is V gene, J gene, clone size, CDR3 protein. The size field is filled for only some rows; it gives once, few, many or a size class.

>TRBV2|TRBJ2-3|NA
CASSERGGGSTDTQYF
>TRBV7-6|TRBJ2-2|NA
CASRGQAGGELFF
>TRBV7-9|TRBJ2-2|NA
CASQVVQGGAGELFF
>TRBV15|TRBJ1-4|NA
CATSRGQGGEKLFF
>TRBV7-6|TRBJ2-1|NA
CASSLSQRPGGWVGNEQFF
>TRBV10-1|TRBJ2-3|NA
CAMRREQSDTQYF
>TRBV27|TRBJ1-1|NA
CASSEERGGLGMNTEAFF
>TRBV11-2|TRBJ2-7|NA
CASSLYSSYEQYF
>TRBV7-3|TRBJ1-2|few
CASSSDRGYGYTF
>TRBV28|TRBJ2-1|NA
CASSRTSGRSKDYNEQFF
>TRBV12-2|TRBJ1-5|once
CASRLVGDRGEYGNQPQHF
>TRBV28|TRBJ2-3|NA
CASSSLTGLAGSTDTQYF
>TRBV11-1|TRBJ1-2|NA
CASSLFGQPYGYTF
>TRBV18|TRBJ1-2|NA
CASSPNSPRDRKYGYTF
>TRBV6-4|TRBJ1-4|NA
CASSRDRNEKLFF
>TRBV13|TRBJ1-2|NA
CASSQTGTGYGYTF
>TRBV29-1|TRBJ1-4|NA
CSVLGTANEKLFF
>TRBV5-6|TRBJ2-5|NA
CASSRDRTPGETQYF
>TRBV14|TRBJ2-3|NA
CASSPWTGAPTDTQYF
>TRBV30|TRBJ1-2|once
CAWSAGTGEGGYTF
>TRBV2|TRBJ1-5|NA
CASRRRQEPQHF
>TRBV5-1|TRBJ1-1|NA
CASSLAVEDTEAFF
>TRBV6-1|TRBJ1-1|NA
CASSELPSRGGTEAFF
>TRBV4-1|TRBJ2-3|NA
CASSLGGGVDTQYF
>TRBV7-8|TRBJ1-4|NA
CASSEYRTTNEKLFF
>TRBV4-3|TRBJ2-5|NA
CASSQDLEWSLAGGIIRETQYF
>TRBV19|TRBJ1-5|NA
CASSYGNNQPQHF
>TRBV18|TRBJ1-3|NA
CASSPAREDGNTIYF